Presented here are 9 T cell receptor beta chains from one specimen sequenced in a study of cytomegalovirus exposure and HLA in healthy donors. PCR amplification relied on 60 Vbeta primers (plus 13 Jbeta primers). Sequencing used immunoSEQ multiplex PCR; TCRdb keeps in-frame clones, though not all of them. The table lists around 190,000 clones, about 88% of them singletons. Sample: PBMCs. The receptor set was obtained from a woman aged 30 to 39 in good health and CMV-seronegative.

The gene calls are TRBV5-1 and TRBJ2-1, with 10 bases identical to TRBD2. Germline lookup yields CDR1 SGHRS and CDR2 YFSETQ. V shed 4 bases, J shed 7 bases, and the junction held 8 bases outside the gene matches. The CDR3 consists of 15 residues. The CDR3 is CASSAILAGLNEQFF. The CDR3, as DNA: TGCGCCAGCAGCGCGATACTAGCGGGGTTGAATGAGCAGTTCTTC. Filled out from reference TRBV5-1 and TRBJ2-1, the complete variable domain reads KAGVTQTPRYLIKTRGQQVTLSCSPISGHRSVSWYQQTPGQGLQFLFEYFSETQRNKGNFPGRFSGRQFSNSRSEMNVSTLELGDSALYLCASSAILAGLNEQFFGPGTRLTVL.

As concerns this clone: In the same sample, other DNA sequences code for this CDR3. The J gene is TRBJ2-7, the V gene TRBV6-4, with D tentatively TRBD2 (6 bases). Germline CDR1 and CDR2: MRHNA and SNTAGT. V was pared by 6 bases and J by 0 bases, with 21 bases between. This CDR3 is built from 17 residues. The CDR3 coding sequence is TGTGCCAGCAGACACCCGCAAGGGACTCCCCACTCCTACGAGCAGTACTTC. Translating it yields CASRHPQGTPHSYEQYF.

This clone was recorded once. The chain carries TRBV5-4 and TRBJ2-5; 9 bases align to TRBD2. The J call could be wrong; TRBJ2-7 is a better fit for the DNA end. The germline V gene has CDR1 SGHNT and CDR2 YYREEE (reference sequence). The CDR3 consists of 14 residues. The CDR3 bases are TGTGCCAGCAGCTTGGTAGCGGGAGAAAACGAGCAGTACTTC. It is translated as CASSLVAGENEQYF.

V usage is TRBV7-9 and J usage is TRBJ2-1, with D tentatively TRBD2 (6 bases). The V gene lost 0 bases and the J gene lost 7 bases, with 10 bases spanning the gap. This CDR3 has 14 amino acids. CDR1 SEHNR and CDR2 FQNEAQ come from the germline V gene (reference sequence). In DNA form, the CDR3 reads TGTGCCAGCAGCTTAGCGGAGGCGGGGAATGAGCAGTTCTTC. Protein sequence: CASSLAEAGNEQFF.

The chain couples TRBV2 to TRBJ1-2, with no clear D. Germline values: CDR1 SNHLY, CDR2 FYNNEI. V dropped 3 bases and J dropped 13 bases, with 3 bases sitting between them. The CDR3 contains 8 residues. CDR3 sequence (DNA): TGTGCCAGCAGTGATCGCACCTTC. Residues: CASSDRTF.

The chain has TRBV6-1 and TRBJ2-7; 12 bases are a match to TRBD1. CDR3 length equals 14 residues. CDR1 is MNHNS and CDR2 is SASEGT in the germline V gene. V lost 7 bases, J lost 5 bases, and 6 bases stayed unmatched. The CDR3 spells CASIGTGGRNEQYF. Here the CDR3 DNA reads TGTGCCAGCATCGGGACAGGGGGCAGGAACGAGCAGTACTTC.

The chain joins TRBV2 to TRBJ1-2; TRBD1 matches 9 bases. The germline V gene encodes CDR1 SNHLY and CDR2 FYNNEI. This CDR3 is 13 amino acids long. Trimming removed 8 bases from V and 6 bases from J; junction bases left unmatched: 7. CDR3 DNA: TGTGCCAGCCGGACAGGGGTCGTTGATGGCTACACCTTC. Amino acids: CASRTGVVDGYTF.

The rearrangement links TRBV5-1 to TRBJ2-2, with 11 bases aligning to TRBD2. Germline V gene sequence: CDR1 SGHRS, CDR2 YFSETQ. This CDR3 is built from 17 residues. Trimming cost V 4 bases and J 4 bases; bases outside gene matches: 9. CDR3 sequence (DNA): TGCGCCAGCAGCCGCGCCACTAGCGGGAGTACCACCGGGGAGCTGTTTTTT. Translated: CASSRATSGSTTGELFF.

The chain joins TRBV4-2 to TRBJ2-3; TRBD1 might be the D (5 bases). Looked up from germline, CDR1 is LGHNA and CDR2 is YNFKEQ. Trimming cost V 8 bases and J 1 base, with 16 bases left between them. This CDR3 spans 15 amino acids. This CDR3 is CASGEGVSGTDTQYF. In DNA form, the CDR3 reads TGTGCCAGCGGCGAAGGGGTGAGCGGCACAGATACGCAGTATTTT.